These 5 T cell receptor beta chains were sequenced from one sample in a study of blood T cell repertoires in COVID-19. Generated by immunoSEQ multiplex PCR, the TCRdb table keeps only in-frame clones and is missing some. Of around 80,000 clones listed, about 83% are singletons. Sample: peripheral blood. The receptors stem from a human donor in a cohort sampled during active COVID-19.

The CDR3 loop reads CASSLGGGSPLHF. CDR3 nucleotides: TGTGCCAGCAGCTTAGGGGGGGGCTCACCCCTCCACTTT. The genes are TRBV7-9 and TRBJ1-6, with D maybe TRBD1 (6 bases). The V gene lost 1 base and the J gene lost 10 bases, with 8 bases spanning the gap. Germline CDR1 reads SEHNR; CDR2 reads FQNEAQ (reference sequence). CDR3 length equals 13 residues. The full variable domain, in which reference TRBV7-9 and TRBJ1-6 provide the parts outside the CDR3, is DTGVSQNPRHKITKRGQNVTFRCDPISEHNRLYWYRQTLGQGPEFLTYFQNEAQLEKSRLLSDRFSAERPKGSFSTLEIQRTEQGDSAMYLCASSLGGGSPLHFGNGTRLTVT.

The J gene is TRBJ2-2, the V gene TRBV2; 10 nucleotides line up with TRBD2. The CDR3 is made up of 16 amino acids. Germline CDR1 is SNHLY and CDR2 is FYNNEI. Trimming took 7 bases from V and 8 from J; bases not matched to a gene: 13. For the CDR3, the DNA is TGTGCCAGCACCAGGGGGACTAGCGCGCCCGGGGGGGAGCTGTTTTTT. Translated, it gives CASTRGTSAPGGELFF.

This clone was observed a single time. V usage is TRBV5-4 and J usage is TRBJ2-5, with D perhaps TRBD2 (6 bases). Looked up from germline, CDR1 is SGHNT and CDR2 is YYREEE (reference sequence). V lost 3 bases and J lost 4, with 7 bases in between. The CDR3 is made up of 12 amino acids. CDR3 in DNA: TGTGCCAGCAGCTGGAGGGGAGAGACCCAGTACTTC. This sequence encodes CASSWRGETQYF.

The V call is TRBV7-8, the J call TRBJ2-2; 10 nucleotides agree with TRBD1. The V gene's germline CDR1 is SGHVS and CDR2 FQNEAQ. Trimming took 3 bases from V and 6 from J; bases not matched to a gene: 4. The CDR3 totals 15 residues. Written as DNA, the CDR3 is TGTGCCAGCAGCTTCCGGGACAGGGGACCCGGGGAGCTGTTTTTT. It yields the protein CASSFRDRGPGELFF.

J is TRBJ1-1 and V is TRBV19; a weak D match, TRBD1 (6 bases). This CDR3 is 15 amino acids long. Trimming removed 3 bases from V and 7 bases from J, with 18 bases in between. Looked up from germline, CDR1 is LNHDA and CDR2 is SQIVND (reference sequence). This CDR3 reads CASSMGGGYWIEAFF. CDR3 nucleotide sequence: TGTGCCAGTAGTATGGGAGGGGGATATTGGATTGAAGCTTTCTTT.